This entry lists 32 T cell receptor beta chains sequenced from one sample in a study of CD8+CD57+ T cells in acquired aplastic anemia. Genomic DNA constituted the template upon which TCR beta VDJ and CDR3 profiling was performed. TCRdb re-called the reads with MiXCR, one entry per CDR3 protein. The sample records 300,000 or so distinct CDR3 sequences, around 60% being singletons. Sequencing used sorted CD4+, CD8+, or CD8+CD57+ T cells (not recorded which) from PBMCs. Receptor source: a human donor with severe aplastic anemia or a healthy control (not recorded which).

This clonotype was observed many times. V gene TRBV7-8 combines with J gene TRBJ1-1, with unresolved D. Germline lookup yields CDR1 SGHVS and CDR2 FQNEAQ. V lost 1 base to trimming and J lost 0 bases, with 6 bases between them. This CDR3 spans 14 amino acids. The CDR3 is CASSLGPVNTEAFF. In nucleotides, the CDR3 is TGTGCCAGCAGCTTAGGACCAGTGAACACTGAAGCTTTCTTT.

This clonotype was found many times. The rearrangement joins TRBV7-9 to TRBJ2-3; maybe TRBD2 (5 bases). The germline V gene encodes CDR1 SEHNR and CDR2 FQNEAQ (reference sequence). V dropped 5 bases and J dropped 4 bases, with 13 bases sitting between them. The CDR3 length is 14 residues. CDR3 nucleotide sequence: TGTGCCAGCAGCATTTATCTAGCTTCAGATACGCAGTATTTT. It specifies CASSIYLASDTQYF.

This clonotype was counted ten times or more. The V and J genes are TRBV7-2 and TRBJ2-1, with D maybe TRBD2 (7 bases). Trimming took off 5 bases at V and 0 bases at J, with 23 bases between the two ends. The germline gives CDR1 SGHTA, CDR2 FQGNSA. The CDR3 is made up of 19 amino acids. The CDR3 sequence is CASSKGGGVYARSYNEQFF. CDR3 in DNA: TGTGCCAGCAGCAAGGGAGGGGGGGTGTATGCCCGCTCCTACAATGAGCAGTTCTTC. Full variable domain (outside the CDR3, taken from reference TRBV7-2 and TRBJ2-1): GAGVSQSPSNKVTEKGKDVELRCDPISGHTALYWYRQSLGQGLEFLIYFQGNSAPDKSGLPSDRFSAERTGGSVSTLTIQRTQQEDSAVYLCASSKGGGVYARSYNEQFFGPGTRLTVL.

The chain couples TRBV12-3 or TRBV12-4 to TRBJ1-1; no definite D call. The length of the CDR3 is 12 residues. V was trimmed by 6 bases and J by 4 bases, leaving 9 bases between them. In DNA form, the CDR3 reads TGTGCCAGCAGCCGAGGCCCCACTGAAGCTTTCTTT. It translates to CASSRGPTEAFF.

The V gene is TRBV28, the J gene TRBJ2-5, with TRBD2 matching 8 bases. The CDR3 has 15 residues. Trimming removed 1 base from V and 5 bases from J; junction bases left unmatched: 6. Germline loops: CDR1 MDHEN, CDR2 SYDVKM. The CDR3, as DNA: TGTGCCAGCAGTTTATTCTCTAGCGGGCCGGAGACCCAGTACTTC. It specifies CASSLFSSGPETQYF. Looking up the rest from reference TRBV28 and TRBJ2-5 gives the full variable domain: DVKVTQSSRYLVKRTGEKVFLECVQDMDHENMFWYRQDPGLGLRLIYFSYDVKMKEKGDIPEGYSVSREKKERFSLILESASTNQTSMYLCASSLFSSGPETQYFGPGTRLLVL.

The V gene is TRBV5-1, the J gene TRBJ1-1; no reliable D call. This CDR3 has 13 residues. Germline CDR1 SGHRS, CDR2 YFSETQ. The germline V and J ends were trimmed by 5 bases and 0 bases, with 8 bases remaining between them. The CDR3 region is CASSSDMNTEAFF. As DNA, the CDR3 is TGCGCCAGCAGTTCGGATATGAACACTGAAGCTTTCTTT.

Note on this clonotype: The CDR3 does not end in the conserved phenylalanine or tryptophan, so this is likely a read error. The chain combines TRBV25-1 with TRBJ1-3, with TRBD1 identical over 7 bases. This CDR3 is 13 amino acids long. With 5 bases clipped from V and 4 bases from J, the junction kept 2 bases outside the gene matches. Germline V lookup: CDR1 MGHDK, CDR2 SYGVNS. CDR3 DNA: TGTGCCAGCAGTTACAGGGGCGGAAACACCATATATTCT. It yields the protein CASSYRGGNTIYS.

The genes are TRBV25-1 and TRBJ2-4; TRBD1 is a possible D gene (5 bases). Germline loops: CDR1 MGHDK, CDR2 SYGVNS. The CDR3 sequence is 16 residues long. Trimming removed 5 bases at V and 4 bases at J, with 18 bases between. As DNA, the CDR3 is TGTGCCAGCAGTCCGACTCCATCAGGGTTGAAAAACATTCAGTACTTC. It is translated as CASSPTPSGLKNIQYF.

A single count supports this clonotype. The J gene is TRBJ2-7, the V gene TRBV25-1, with a tentative D call TRBD2 (6 bases). V dropped 5 bases and J dropped 0 bases, with 26 bases sitting between them. Per the germline V gene, CDR1 is MGHDK and CDR2 is SYGVNS. This CDR3 contains 19 residues. The CDR3 DNA follows: TGTGCCAGCAGTTCTCACCGCGGACCAAGACTAGAGAGCTCCTACGAGCAGTACTTC. Protein sequence: CASSSHRGPRLESSYEQYF.

V usage is TRBV20-1 and J usage is TRBJ1-5; D is ambiguous. Germline CDR1 reads DFQATT; CDR2 reads SNEGSKA (reference sequence). V dropped 1 base and J dropped 4 bases, with 8 bases sitting between them. The CDR3 spans 13 residues. CDR3 sequence (DNA): TGCAGTGCTAGAGTACAGAAAAATCAGCCCCAGCATTTT. Protein product: CSARVQKNQPQHF.

At least ten counts were recorded for this clonotype. This chain joins TRBV24-1 and TRBJ1-5; weak D call: TRBD1 (5 bases). The CDR3 runs to 19 residues. The germline CDR1 and CDR2 sequences are KGHDR and SFDVKD. V shed 3 bases and J shed 0 bases, with 20 bases lying between them. CDR3 amino acids: CATSDHAPGTLDSNQPQHF. CDR3 in DNA: TGTGCCACCAGTGATCACGCCCCCGGGACCCTGGATAGCAATCAGCCCCAGCATTTT.

The CDR3 is CASSLGTGLRTEAFF. CDR3 coding DNA: TGTGCCAGCAGCTTAGGGACAGGTTTGAGGACTGAAGCTTTCTTT. J is TRBJ1-1 and V is TRBV7-8; 7 nucleotides align to TRBD1. The V gene's germline CDR1 is SGHVS and CDR2 FQNEAQ. This CDR3 has 15 residues. V gave up 1 base and J gave up 5 bases; unmatched junction bases: 7.

The chain uses TRBV6-1 and TRBJ2-7; perhaps TRBD2 as D (5 bases). The CDR3 is 13 amino acids. Germline loops: CDR1 MNHNS, CDR2 SASEGT. V was pared by 6 bases and J by 5 bases, with 14 bases between. The CDR3 spells CASSTNWRDEQYF. In DNA form, the CDR3 reads TGTGCCAGCAGCACTAATTGGCGGGACGAGCAGTACTTC.

The J gene is TRBJ2-3, the V gene TRBV20-1; 8 bases match TRBD2. V gave up 6 bases and J gave up 6 bases; unmatched junction bases: 8. The CDR3 is 13 amino acids. Germline V gene data show CDR1 as DFQATT and CDR2 as SNEGSKA (reference sequence). The CDR3 spells CSAPAGGRDTQYF. In DNA form, the CDR3 reads TGCAGTGCCCCGGCGGGGGGCAGGGATACGCAGTATTTT.

This clonotype was seen at least ten times. This sequence joins TRBV7-9 and TRBJ1-5; D unclear. CDR1 is SEHNR, CDR2 FQNEAQ, per germline (reference sequence). Deletions cut 2 bases from V and 5 bases from J, with 7 bases between. This CDR3 region has 13 residues. The CDR3 reads CASSLLADQPQHF. The CDR3 region has the DNA TGTGCCAGCAGCTTACTCGCCGATCAGCCCCAGCATTTT.

The CDR3 DNA sequence: TGTGCCAGTAAGAACAGTTACACAGATACGCAGTATTTT. Encoded protein: CASKNSYTDTQYF. This chain uses TRBV19 with TRBJ2-3; D uncertain. In germline, CDR1 is LNHDA, CDR2 SQIVND (reference sequence). V lost 7 bases, J lost 2 bases, and 10 bases lay in between. The length of the CDR3 is 13 residues.

This chain joins TRBV20-1 and TRBJ1-2; possible D gene TRBD1, 6 bases. This CDR3 is 14 amino acids long. CDR1 DFQATT and CDR2 SNEGSKA come from the germline V gene (reference sequence). Trimming took off 6 bases at V and 2 bases at J, with 16 bases between the two ends. The CDR3 protein is CSAGEGGGNYGYTF. DNA of the CDR3: TGCAGTGCGGGGGAGGGGGGCGGGAACTATGGCTACACCTTC.

To note about this clonotype: A much larger clone lies a single base off, so this may be a read error. The genes are TRBV6-5 and TRBJ2-7; weak D call: TRBD1 (6 bases). The ends were cut back, 9 bases at V and 2 bases at J, with 17 bases in the middle. The CDR3 is 14 residues long. Germline CDR1 reads MNHEY; CDR2 reads SVGAGI. The chain's CDR3 is CASKKGQGAYEQYF. CDR3 sequence (DNA): TGTGCCAGTAAAAAGGGACAAGGAGCCTACGAGCAGTACTTC.

The chain uses TRBV7-2 and TRBJ2-7; D remains unclear. The V end was cut by 2 bases, the J end by 3 bases, with 8 bases between. In germline, CDR1 is SGHTA, CDR2 FQGNSA. The CDR3 runs 13 residues. The CDR3 DNA follows: TGTGCCAGCAGCTTACGCAAGGTCTACGAGCAGTACTTC. It specifies CASSLRKVYEQYF. Based on the CDR3 plus reference TRBV7-2 and TRBJ2-7, the full variable domain is GAGVSQSPSNKVTEKGKDVELRCDPISGHTALYWYRQSLGQGLEFLIYFQGNSAPDKSGLPSDRFSAERTGGSVSTLTIQRTQQEDSAVYLCASSLRKVYEQYFGPGTRLTVT.

With respect to this clonotype: The germline gene is not matched at one end of the junction; a read error may be the cause. The chain uses TRBV7-7 and TRBJ2-7; D remains ambiguous. Germline V lookup: CDR1 SSHAT, CDR2 FNYEAQ (reference sequence). This CDR3 has 14 residues. The CDR3 sequence: CASSPLRSSYEQYF. Written as DNA, the CDR3 is TGTGCTAGCAGCCCACTCAGGAGCTCCTACGAGCAGTACTTC.

The V and J genes are TRBV10-3 and TRBJ2-1, with D perhaps TRBD1 (6 bases). Germline values: CDR1 ENHRY, CDR2 SYGVKD. This CDR3 contains 17 residues. V lost 2 bases and J lost 2, with 16 bases in between. The CDR3 protein is CAISEGGPGQPYNEQFF. Here the CDR3 DNA reads TGTGCCATCAGTGAGGGTGGCCCCGGACAGCCCTACAATGAGCAGTTCTTC.

This chain joins TRBV10-3 and TRBJ2-1, with 8 bases lining up with TRBD1. The CDR3 runs to 13 residues. Germline lookup yields CDR1 ENHRY and CDR2 SYGVKD. Trimming took 7 bases from V and 6 from J; bases not matched to a gene: 5. As DNA, the CDR3 is TGTGCCATCATGACAGGGGAGAGCAATGAGCAGTTCTTC. It specifies CAIMTGESNEQFF.

The V call is TRBV9, the J call TRBJ2-1; 8 bases agree with TRBD2. Looked up from germline, CDR1 is SGDLS and CDR2 is YYNGEE. The CDR3 is 16 amino acids. J gave up 2 bases and V 3 bases, and 7 bases lay outside the gene matches. CDR3 DNA: TGTGCCAGCAGCGCTTGGACTAGCTTGGCCTACAATGAGCAGTTCTTC. Encoded protein: CASSAWTSLAYNEQFF.

This clonotype was seen more than once but under ten times. V gene TRBV5-4 combines with J gene TRBJ1-2, with D unclear. The CDR3 contains 11 residues. Trimming stripped 0 bases from V and 8 bases from J, with 5 bases between. CDR1 and CDR2 (germline): SGHNT, YYREEE (reference sequence). The CDR3 bases are TGTGCCAGCAGCTTGGATGGGGGCTACACCTTC. It encodes CASSLDGGYTF.

This chain uses TRBV7-8 with TRBJ2-7; TRBD2 agrees at 8 bases. The junction had 10 bases not matched to a gene; V was cut back by 3 bases and J by 3 bases. From germline, CDR1 is SGHVS and CDR2 FQNEAQ. The CDR3 sequence is 16 residues long. The CDR3 DNA is TGTGCCAGCAGCTTTCGGCGGGGGGTCACCGGCTACGAGCAGTACTTC. This sequence encodes CASSFRRGVTGYEQYF.

Note on this clonotype: Lacking the conserved final phenylalanine or tryptophan, this CDR3 likely reflects a read error. The limits of the CDR3 on the DNA are not certain, so only TCRdb's listed CDR3 is given. The chain employs TRBV5-1 and TRBJ1-5. Both ends counted, the CDR3 spans 8 residues. Germline-derived CDR1 and CDR2 are SGHRS and YFSETQ. This chain's CDR3 is CASSLESS.

This chain uses TRBV5-1 with TRBJ2-7; no reliable D call. The CDR3 is 14 residues long. The germline V gene has CDR1 SGHRS and CDR2 YFSETQ. V lost 5 bases to trimming and J lost 1 base, with 13 bases between them. The CDR3 region has the DNA TGCGCCAGCAGGGATCCGACATATTCCTACGAGCAGTACTTC. Translation: CASRDPTYSYEQYF. The entire variable domain, with the rest obtained from reference TRBV5-1 and TRBJ2-7, is as follows: KAGVTQTPRYLIKTRGQQVTLSCSPISGHRSVSWYQQTPGQGLQFLFEYFSETQRNKGNFPGRFSGRQFSNSRSEMNVSTLELGDSALYLCASRDPTYSYEQYFGPGTRLTVT.

J is TRBJ2-7 and V is TRBV3-1, with D perhaps being TRBD1 or TRBD2 (5 bases each). CDR3 size: 13 residues. The ends were cut back, 3 bases at V and 7 bases at J, with 13 bases in the middle. Per germline, CDR1 LGHDT and CDR2 YNNKEL (reference sequence). CDR3: CASSQQGAEEQYF. The DNA for the CDR3 is TGTGCCAGCAGCCAGCAGGGAGCTGAGGAGCAGTACTTC.

The V call is TRBV7-9, the J call TRBJ2-1; 7 positions agree with TRBD2. Germline trimming cut 1 base from V and 0 bases from J; bases unmatched to any gene: 6. CDR1 is SEHNR and CDR2 is FQNEAQ in the germline V gene (reference sequence). The CDR3 sequence is 17 residues long. CDR3 sequence reads: CASSLDGGSSSYNEQFF. CDR3 DNA sequence: TGTGCCAGCAGCTTAGACGGCGGGAGTAGCTCCTACAATGAGCAGTTCTTC.

This clonotype was detected ten times or more. V is TRBV7-2 and J is TRBJ2-7, with a weak D call TRBD1 (5 bases). This CDR3 spans 13 amino acids. Trimming pared 5 bases from V and 6 bases from J, leaving 14 bases between. Per the germline V gene, CDR1 is SGHTA and CDR2 is FQGNSA. The CDR3 nucleotides are TGTGCCAGCAGCCCGCAACGACAGTTCGAGCAGTACTTC. It codes for CASSPQRQFEQYF.

A note on this clonotype: A much larger clone lies a single base off, so this may be a read error. The chain recombines TRBV27 with TRBJ1-6; no reliable D call. CDR1 and CDR2 from the germline V gene are MNHEY and SMNVEV (reference sequence). The CDR3 length is 16 residues. For the CDR3, the DNA is TGTGCCATCAGTCGTTACGGGGTGGGAGATAATTCACCCCTCCACTTT. This sequence encodes CAISRYGVGDNSPLHF.

This clonotype was seen many times. The chain links TRBV5-1 to TRBJ2-1; TRBD1 matches at 9 bases. This CDR3 contains 19 residues. Germline V gives CDR1 SGHRS, CDR2 YFSETQ. V shed 2 bases and J 4 bases; nucleotides not matched to a gene: 16. The CDR3 region has the DNA TGCGCCAGCAGCTTAGGTCTCCTAGGATCGGGACAGGGATACAATGAGCAGTTCTTC. It translates to CASSLGLLGSGQGYNEQFF. Variable domain in full (rest from reference TRBV5-1 and TRBJ2-1): KAGVTQTPRYLIKTRGQQVTLSCSPISGHRSVSWYQQTPGQGLQFLFEYFSETQRNKGNFPGRFSGRQFSNSRSEMNVSTLELGDSALYLCASSLGLLGSGQGYNEQFFGPGTRLTVL.